The clone carrying this T cell receptor (beta chain) has more than one count but fewer than ten. The antigen is undetermined. TCRdb reanalysed the 5' RACE reads using MiXCR and keeps one entry per CDR3 protein. The sample consists of a few hundred thousand distinct CDR3 sequences, around 27% of them appearing once. This specimen comes from a study of T-cell memory formation after mild COVID-19. Overall study findings and caveats: CD4+ contracting clones lay mainly in CM and EM, CD8+ ones in EMRA. Cross-reactive memory appears to have joined, as suggested by some responding clones showing up in pre-infection memory.

J gave up 8 bases and V 0 bases, and 4 bases lay outside the gene matches. Looked up from germline, CDR1 is KGHDR and CDR2 is SFDVKD. The CDR3 runs 15 residues. This rearrangement joins TRBV24-1 to TRBJ2-1; the match to TRBD2 covers 9 bases. Sequenced: PBMCs or a T cell subset sorted from them (not recorded which). The TCR sequence derives from an adult woman who had mild COVID-19 (a few samples of this study predate the infection). Cell type and time point are not known. For the CDR3, the DNA is TGTGCCACCAGTGATTTGGGGCTAGCGGGATATGAGCAGTTCTTC. Translating it yields CATSDLGLAGYEQFF.